A single sample gave rise to the 31 T cell receptor beta chains below, sequenced in a study of blood T cells in healthy people across ages. Next came a second PCR, run for about 7 to 12 cycles, which used a sample-barcoded 5' primer along with a J-beta primer mix. TCRdb ran MiXCR on the 5' RACE reads and lists one entry per CDR3 protein. The table has some 690,000 distinct CDR3 sequences, around a fifth seen once. The sample consisted of blood. These TCRs come from a man between 65 and 85 years old in good health.

The chain joins TRBV20-1 to TRBJ2-4; TRBD2 matches at 7 bases. Germline-derived CDR1 and CDR2 are DFQATT and SNEGSKA (reference sequence). The CDR3 runs 14 residues. V shed 3 bases, J shed 7 bases, and the junction held 9 bases outside the gene matches. The CDR3 loop is CSASGFLGGNIQYF. The CDR3, as DNA: TGCAGTGCTAGTGGATTTTTGGGGGGGAACATTCAGTACTTC.

This clonotype was counted only a few times. This chain uses TRBV18 with TRBJ1-4; D is unresolved. Trimming left V 3 bases short and J 7 bases short, with 9 bases between. The CDR3 has 13 residues. From germline, CDR1 is KGHSH and CDR2 LQKENI. CDR3 sequence: CASSPGSGEKLFF. For the CDR3, the DNA is TGTGCCAGCTCACCGGGCTCCGGTGAAAAACTGTTTTTT.

This clonotype was recorded a few times. The chain links TRBV3-1 to TRBJ1-2; D is ambiguous. CDR1 and CDR2 from the germline V gene are LGHDT and YNNKEL (reference sequence). The CDR3 has 13 residues. Trimming took off 7 bases at V and 7 bases at J, with 16 bases between the two ends. In DNA form, the CDR3 reads TGTGCCAGCACCGATCGGGTCCTGGGTGGCTACACCTTC. Protein sequence: CASTDRVLGGYTF.

This clonotype occurred once. This chain links TRBV5-6 with TRBJ2-7; TRBD2 might be the D (5 bases). The CDR3 length is 18 residues. V was shortened by 0 bases and J by 0 bases, with 19 bases between the two germline ends. The germline gives CDR1 SGHDT, CDR2 YYEEEE. CDR3 loop: CASSLDLGLDRSSYEQYF. The DNA of the CDR3 is TGTGCCAGCAGCTTGGATTTAGGACTGGACCGGAGCTCCTACGAGCAGTACTTC.

This clonotype was found a few times. Sequence at one end of the junction differs from germline and may be a read error. The chain uses TRBV25-1 and TRBJ1-1, with D hard to call. Germline values: CDR1 MGHDK, CDR2 SYGVNS. The CDR3 is 15 amino acids. The CDR3 DNA reads TGTGCCATCAGTGAACCCACAGCTATGAACACTGAAGCTTTCTTT. Protein: CAISEPTAMNTEAFF.

This clonotype has just a few counts. V gene TRBV14 combines with J gene TRBJ2-2; either TRBD1 or TRBD2 may fit D (5 bases each). Per the germline V gene, CDR1 is SGHDN and CDR2 is FVKESK. Deletions cut 2 bases from V and 6 bases from J, with 13 bases between. The CDR3 sequence is 15 residues long. CDR3 region: CASSQWQGVAGELFF. In DNA form, the CDR3 reads TGTGCCAGCAGCCAATGGCAGGGAGTGGCCGGGGAGCTGTTTTTT.

The chain uses TRBV5-1 and TRBJ2-2; the D is unclear. This CDR3 region has 16 residues. Trimming removed 0 bases from V and 5 bases from J, with 14 bases in between. Germline assignment: CDR1 SGHRS and CDR2 YFSETQ. CDR3 residues: CASSLVLGISTGELFF. DNA of the CDR3: TGCGCCAGCAGCTTGGTCCTGGGTATTTCGACCGGGGAGCTGTTTTTT.

Ten or more counts support this clonotype. The chain joins TRBV7-3 to TRBJ2-1; D perhaps matches TRBD2 (6 bases). CDR3 size: 13 residues. Germline lookup yields CDR1 SGHTA and CDR2 FQGTGA. V was clipped by 5 bases and J by 6 bases, with 11 bases between them. Written as DNA, the CDR3 is TGTGCCAGCAGCACGACTAGGATCAATGAGCAGTTCTTC. Protein: CASSTTRINEQFF.

Remarks on this clonotype: A junction end diverges from the germline sequence, so it may reflect a read error. The V and J genes are TRBV20-1 and TRBJ1-2; TRBD1 aligns across 7 bases. The CDR3 is made up of 13 amino acids. Germline V CDR1 and CDR2: DFQATT, SNEGSKA (reference sequence). CDR3: CSASAGTEYGCTF. Here the CDR3 DNA reads TGCAGTGCTAGCGCCGGGACAGAGTATGGCTGCACCTTC.

This clonotype has a handful of counts. This chain uses TRBV7-9 with TRBJ1-1; no definite D call. Trimming pared 5 bases from V and 0 bases from J, leaving 10 bases between. From germline, CDR1 is SEHNR and CDR2 FQNEAQ (reference sequence). The CDR3 is 14 residues long. The CDR3 reads CASSPTRLNTEAFF. The CDR3 DNA is TGTGCCAGCAGCCCCACGAGATTGAACACTGAAGCTTTCTTT.

This clonotype turned up a few times. The chain carries TRBV18 and TRBJ2-1; D uncertain. Gene TRBJ2-7 matches the end of the DNA better, so the J call may be wrong. CDR3 length equals 10 residues. The germline CDR1 and CDR2 sequences are KGHSH and LQKENI. Here the CDR3 DNA reads TGTGCCAGCTCACCAAGCGAGCAGTACGTC. Translated: CASSPSEQYV.

The chain recombines TRBV20-1 with TRBJ2-3; D is perhaps TRBD2 (6 bases). V lost 3 bases and J lost 5, with 9 bases in between. The length of the CDR3 is 12 residues. Germline V gene data show CDR1 as DFQATT and CDR2 as SNEGSKA (reference sequence). The DNA for the CDR3 is TGCAGTGCTAGGGAGGGGCTAGATACGCAGTATTTT. This translates into CSAREGLDTQYF.

This clonotype has a handful of counts. The chain recombines TRBV18 with TRBJ1-4; D is ambiguous. Trimming stripped 5 bases from V and 8 bases from J, with 12 bases between. The CDR3 totals 13 residues. CDR1 and CDR2 (germline): KGHSH, LQKENI. CDR3 coding DNA: TGTGCCAGCTCAGCGGCTACAATGGAAAAACTGTTTTTT. Its translation is CASSAATMEKLFF.

The chain links TRBV12-3 or TRBV12-4 to TRBJ1-4; tentatively, D is TRBD1 (6 bases). This CDR3 has 16 amino acids. V shed 4 bases and J shed 0 bases, with 12 bases lying between them. The CDR3 protein is CASSSQQGATNEKLFF. CDR3 DNA sequence: TGTGCCAGCAGTTCCCAACAGGGAGCAACTAATGAAAAACTGTTTTTT.

The chain uses TRBV4-1 and TRBJ1-2; D uncertain. CDR1 and CDR2 from the germline V gene are MGHRA and YSYEKL. Deletions cut 0 bases from V and 2 bases from J, with 7 bases between. The CDR3 has 14 residues. CDR3 bases: TGCGCCAGCAGCCAAGAGGTGGGGAACTATGGCTACACCTTC. This codes for CASSQEVGNYGYTF.

V gene TRBV20-1 combines with J gene TRBJ1-3, with D maybe TRBD1 (5 bases). The CDR3 loop spans 12 amino acids. The V end was cut by 5 bases, the J end by 4 bases, with 9 bases between. Germline V gives CDR1 DFQATT, CDR2 SNEGSKA (reference sequence). The CDR3 region has the DNA TGCAGTGCTGCAGGGCTCGGAAACACCATATATTTT. Protein sequence: CSAAGLGNTIYF.

The chain uses TRBV10-3 and TRBJ2-5; the D is unclear. TRBJ2-1 explains the end of the DNA better; the J call may be wrong. The CDR3 covers 12 residues. The germline gives CDR1 ENHRY, CDR2 SYGVKD. CDR3: CATMFAENEQFF. For the CDR3, the DNA is TGTGCCACCATGTTCGCGGAGAATGAGCAGTTCTTC.

In this sample, this clonotype turned up a few times. The chain employs TRBV7-2 and TRBJ2-2, with TRBD2 matching 10 bases. Germline V gene sequence: CDR1 SGHTA, CDR2 FQGNSA. V dropped 5 bases and J dropped 5; count of bases not matched to a gene: 11. CDR3 size: 17 residues. The CDR3 loop reads CASSPGLAEARTGELFF. CDR3 DNA: TGTGCCAGCAGCCCCGGACTAGCGGAGGCCCGGACCGGGGAGCTGTTTTTT.

This clonotype showed up just a few times. This chain links TRBV4-2 with TRBJ2-2; 8 nucleotides align to TRBD2. This CDR3 comprises 15 residues. Germline trimming cut 2 bases from V and 3 bases from J; bases unmatched to any gene: 2. Per germline, CDR1 LGHNA and CDR2 YNFKEQ. The CDR3 protein is CASSQRRGDTGELFF. The CDR3, as DNA: TGTGCCAGCAGCCAAAGGCGGGGGGACACCGGGGAGCTGTTTTTT.

The V and J genes are TRBV10-3 and TRBJ2-2; tentatively, D is TRBD2 (6 bases). This CDR3 is 15 amino acids long. Between the trimmed V and J ends, which lost 2 bases and 4 bases, there was a span of 11 bases. Per the germline V gene, CDR1 is ENHRY and CDR2 is SYGVKD. CDR3 sequence: CAISERMGGTGELFF. DNA of the CDR3: TGTGCCATCAGTGAGCGCATGGGGGGCACCGGGGAGCTGTTTTTT.

The rearrangement uses TRBV12-3 or TRBV12-4 and TRBJ2-3, with 14 positions matching TRBD2. The trim removed 3 bases at V and 5 bases at J, leaving 4 bases unmatched. The CDR3 runs 16 residues. The CDR3 loop reads CASSLGLAGVVDTQYF. The DNA of the CDR3 is TGTGCCAGCAGTTTGGGACTAGCGGGAGTGGTAGATACGCAGTATTTT.

The genes are TRBV30 and TRBJ2-5; weak D call: TRBD2 (5 bases). The end of the DNA is better explained by TRBJ2-1, so the J call may be wrong. Germline CDR1 is GTSNPN and CDR2 is SVGIG (reference sequence). There are 13 residues in the CDR3. The CDR3 sequence: CAWSVTRELEQFF. CDR3 sequence (DNA): TGTGCCTGGAGTGTAACTAGAGAGCTTGAGCAGTTCTTC.

This chain uses TRBV20-1 with TRBJ2-2; 11 bases match TRBD1. J lost 4 bases, V lost 2 bases, and 6 bases had no gene match. Germline values: CDR1 DFQATT, CDR2 SNEGSKA (reference sequence). The CDR3 has 16 amino acids. The DNA of the CDR3 is TGCAGTGCTAGACGTCCGGGACAGGGGGGCACCGGGGAGCTGTTTTTT. Protein product: CSARRPGQGGTGELFF.

This clonotype has a handful of counts. The chain joins TRBV10-2 to TRBJ1-5; unclear D gene. The CDR3 loop spans 15 amino acids. Per germline, CDR1 WSHSY and CDR2 SAAADI. The V gene lost 1 base and the J gene lost 6 bases, with 13 bases spanning the gap. This CDR3 is CASSEFGYGGQPQHF. DNA for the CDR3: TGCGCCAGCAGTGAGTTCGGATACGGCGGTCAGCCCCAGCATTTT.

In this sample, this clonotype turned up a few times. V gene TRBV3-1 combines with J gene TRBJ2-7; 10 bases match TRBD2. With V trimmed by 3 bases and J by 2 bases, 7 bases remained unmatched. This CDR3 spans 16 amino acids. Germline loops: CDR1 LGHDT, CDR2 YNNKEL (reference sequence). CDR3: CASSHIAGGPPYEQYF. The CDR3, as DNA: TGTGCCAGCAGCCATATAGCGGGGGGACCTCCCTACGAGCAGTACTTC.

This clonotype was recorded a few times. The rearrangement joins TRBV20-1 to TRBJ1-2, with 7 bases lining up with TRBD1. The CDR3 has 14 residues. Germline V gene lookup returns CDR1 DFQATT and CDR2 SNEGSKA (reference sequence). With 0 bases clipped from V and 3 bases from J, the junction kept 4 bases outside the gene matches. CDR3 loop: CSARESGGHYGYTF. DNA of the CDR3: TGCAGTGCTAGAGAATCAGGGGGTCACTATGGCTACACCTTC.

This clonotype was picked up one time. J is TRBJ2-7 and V is TRBV20-1, with TRBD1 identical over 8 bases. This CDR3 spans 14 amino acids. Germline V gene lookup returns CDR1 DFQATT and CDR2 SNEGSKA (reference sequence). The V segment lost 4 bases and the J segment 1 base; nucleotides outside the gene matches: 6. The CDR3 DNA reads as TGCAGTGCTATCAACCGGGACAGGTCCTACGAGCAGTACGTC. Translated, it gives CSAINRDRSYEQYV.

The genes are TRBV5-1 and TRBJ2-5; TRBD2 matches at 7 bases. The DNA end is more similar to TRBJ2-7, so the J call may be wrong. This CDR3 is built from 15 residues. Per germline, CDR1 SGHRS and CDR2 YFSETQ. The CDR3 bases are TGCGCCAGCAGCCTCGGACTAGGTAGTTCCTACGAGCAGTACTTC. Translated: CASSLGLGSSYEQYF.

This clonotype was found a few times. The DNA of the CDR3 is TGCAGTGCTCCGACTAGGGGCCACAATGAGCAGTTCTTC. Its protein is CSAPTRGHNEQFF. The chain recombines TRBV20-1 with TRBJ2-1, with D possibly TRBD2 on 6 matching bases. This CDR3 comprises 13 residues. CDR1 is DFQATT, CDR2 SNEGSKA, per germline (reference sequence). Trimming took off 5 bases at V and 5 bases at J, with 13 bases between the two ends.

The table lists this clonotype with a few counts. The chain combines TRBV12-3 or TRBV12-4 with TRBJ2-2, with TRBD2 identical over 11 bases. CDR3 length equals 16 residues. The ends lost 6 bases at V and 4 bases at J; junction bases unmatched: 7. The CDR3 spells CASRRTSGGPTGELFF. CDR3 in DNA: TGTGCCAGCAGGCGAACTAGCGGGGGTCCCACCGGGGAGCTGTTTTTT.

This clonotype turned up a few times. The chain combines TRBV29-1 with TRBJ2-1, with TRBD2 identical over 14 bases. In germline, CDR1 is SQVTM, CDR2 ANQGSEA. The V segment lost 4 bases and the J segment 8 bases; nucleotides outside the gene matches: 1. The CDR3 has 13 amino acids. The CDR3 sequence is CSVGLAGGHEQFF. The DNA for the CDR3 is TGCAGCGTTGGACTAGCGGGAGGGCATGAGCAGTTCTTC.